This paragraph covers one TCR beta chain sequence. Its antigen is not identified. Using the 5' RACE reads, TCRdb records one entry per CDR3 protein without DNA. Its table records 300,000 to 500,000 distinct CDR3 sequences. The data stem from a study of T cells expressing NK-cell markers. Overall study results and limits: Each of several donors carried dominant NKG2C+ clonotypes accounting for about 1.0-8% of CD8+ T cells.

There are 12 residues in the CDR3. Germline V gives CDR1 SGHRS, CDR2 YFSETQ. Sequenced input: blood T cells: a sorted CD56 or NKG2C T cell subset, CD4+ or CD8+ T cells, or bulk PBMC T cells (not recorded which). This TCR was recovered from a woman in her fifties or sixties in good health. The V gene is TRBV5-1, the J gene TRBJ2-1; there is no DNA to check the TCRdb D call of TRBD1. The CDR3 protein is CASSDGAMEQFF.